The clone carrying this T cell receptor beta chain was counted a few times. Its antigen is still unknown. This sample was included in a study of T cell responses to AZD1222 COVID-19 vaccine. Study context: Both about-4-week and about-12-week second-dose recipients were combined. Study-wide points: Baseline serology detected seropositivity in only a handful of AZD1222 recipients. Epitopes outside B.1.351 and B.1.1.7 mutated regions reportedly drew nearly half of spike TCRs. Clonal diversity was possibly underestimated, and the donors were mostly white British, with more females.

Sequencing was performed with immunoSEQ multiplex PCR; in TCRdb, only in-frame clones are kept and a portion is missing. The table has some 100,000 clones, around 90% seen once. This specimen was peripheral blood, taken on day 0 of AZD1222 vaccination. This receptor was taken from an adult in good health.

CDR3 sequence (DNA): TGTGCCAGCAGTGGCCCAGGGGACGTCGAGCAGTACTTC. Translation: CASSGPGDVEQYF. The chain uses TRBV2 and TRBJ2-7, with D tentatively TRBD1 (6 bases). This CDR3 is built from 13 residues. Trimming removed 4 bases from V and 6 bases from J, with 13 bases in between. The V gene's germline CDR1 is SNHLY and CDR2 FYNNEI.